One and the same sample provided the 13 T cell receptor beta chains below, sequenced in a study of post-analysis software for immune sequencing data. Antigen specificity for these receptors is unknown. Study-wide results and limits: When patients were compared with controls, a handful of TRBV segments were more frequent, TRBV5-6, TRBV5-1 and TRBV20-1 among them.

Prepared libraries of TCR beta cDNA carried unique molecular identifiers. Each CDR3 protein is one row after TCRdb ran MiXCR on the PCR reads. The data contain approximately 630,000 distinct CDR3 sequences, 55% to 60% of them seen just once; the ten biggest clones take up approximately 10%. What was sequenced was blood. The receptors here all came from a girl aged 2 to 10 with multiple sclerosis.

The genes are TRBV13 and TRBJ2-6; 8 bases are shared with TRBD2. CDR3 length: 18 residues. J was trimmed by 0 bases and V by 5 bases; bases with no gene match: 9. Germline V gene data show CDR1 as PRHDT and CDR2 as FYEKMQ (reference sequence). The CDR3 DNA reads as TGTGCCAGCAGCCGGCTAGCGGGCGCTAACTCTGGGGCCAACGTCCTGACTTTC. It codes for CASSRLAGANSGANVLTF.

The chain joins TRBV20-1 to TRBJ2-1; D is ambiguous. Germline loops: CDR1 DFQATT, CDR2 SNEGSKA (reference sequence). V was shortened by 6 bases and J by 0 bases, with 15 bases between the two germline ends. The CDR3 extends over 15 amino acids. The CDR3 DNA is TGCAGTGCCCTCCCAGTGGGAAGCTCCTACAATGAGCAGTTCTTC. Translated: CSALPVGSSYNEQFF.

The chain links TRBV29-1 to TRBJ1-5; D might be TRBD1 (6 bases). Germline assignment: CDR1 SQVTM and CDR2 ANQGSEA. Trimming left V 6 bases short and J 2 bases short, with 11 bases between. The CDR3 length is 13 residues. DNA for the CDR3: TGCAGCGTGGGACACGATGGCAATCAGCCCCAGCATTTT. This codes for CSVGHDGNQPQHF.

This chain links TRBV12-3 or TRBV12-4 with TRBJ2-1; D unclear. This CDR3 contains 12 residues. V was pared by 7 bases and J by 7 bases, with 11 bases between. The CDR3 nucleotides read TGTGCCAGCAATTCCCTGGGGAATGAGCAGTTCTTC. It encodes CASNSLGNEQFF.

This chain connects TRBV7-8 to TRBJ2-1, with 7 nucleotides matching TRBD2. Germline loops: CDR1 SGHVS, CDR2 FQNEAQ. V dropped 5 bases and J dropped 8; count of bases not matched to a gene: 3. This CDR3 has 12 amino acids. CDR3 region: CASSRAGHEQFF. CDR3 DNA sequence: TGTGCCAGCAGCCGAGCGGGACATGAGCAGTTCTTC.

The chain recombines TRBV27 with TRBJ1-1; D is undetermined. The CDR3 sequence is 19 residues long. Trimming stripped 1 base from V and 4 bases from J, with 25 bases between. The germline CDR1 and CDR2 sequences are MNHEY and SMNVEV (reference sequence). The CDR3 region has the DNA TGTGCCAGCAGTTTATTACTGGGGTCCAACGAGGGTACGAGCACTGAAGCTTTCTTT. Protein: CASSLLLGSNEGTSTEAFF.

Comments on this clonotype: An end of the junction differs from the germline gene, which may be a read error. This CDR3 reads CASSPTGLSNEKLFF. The CDR3 coding sequence is TGTGCCAGCAGCCCCACAGGACTTTCTAATGAAAAGCTGTTTTTT. The rearrangement joins TRBV12-3 or TRBV12-4 to TRBJ1-4; tentatively, D is TRBD1 (5 bases). The CDR3 length is 15 residues.

The chain recombines TRBV2 with TRBJ2-1; D gene uncertain. The CDR3 length is 13 residues. Per the germline V gene, CDR1 is SNHLY and CDR2 is FYNNEI. Trimming took off 4 bases at V and 8 bases at J, with 12 bases between the two ends. The CDR3 DNA reads as TGTGCCAGCAGTGGAACGGTTTCCGATGAGCAGTTCTTC. Its translation is CASSGTVSDEQFF.

This chain connects TRBV15 to TRBJ2-1, with 9 bases aligning to TRBD2. V lost 6 bases to trimming and J lost 7 bases; unmatched junction nucleotides: 13. The CDR3 runs to 16 residues. From germline, CDR1 is LNHNV and CDR2 YYDKDF (reference sequence). The chain's CDR3 is CATSRGGREGGNEQFF. CDR3 coding DNA: TGTGCCACCAGTCGAGGTGGGCGGGAGGGGGGAAATGAGCAGTTCTTC.

The genes are TRBV20-1 and TRBJ2-3; no reliable D call. Germline V gene data show CDR1 as DFQATT and CDR2 as SNEGSKA (reference sequence). CDR3 size: 13 residues. Trimming removed 6 bases from V and 2 bases from J, with 12 bases in between. CDR3 loop: CSARRANTDTQYF. CDR3 coding DNA: TGCAGTGCCCGAAGGGCTAACACAGATACGCAGTATTTT.

The chain recombines TRBV20-1 with TRBJ1-1; TRBD1 agrees at 7 bases. The CDR3 length is 14 residues. Germline lookup yields CDR1 DFQATT and CDR2 SNEGSKA (reference sequence). V dropped 2 bases and J dropped 0; count of bases not matched to a gene: 3. CDR3: CSARKGALNTEAFF. In DNA, the CDR3 is TGCAGTGCTAGAAAGGGGGCCCTGAACACTGAAGCTTTCTTT.

This chain links TRBV6-4 with TRBJ1-5; no firm D call. The CDR3 covers 13 residues. Germline CDR1 MRHNA, CDR2 SNTAGT. The germline V and J ends were trimmed by 4 bases and 3 bases, with 7 bases remaining between them. The CDR3 DNA is TGTGCCAGCAGTGGAGGATACAATCAGCCCCAGCATTTT. The encoded protein is CASSGGYNQPQHF.

This clonotype has a handful of counts. V gene TRBV7-2 combines with J gene TRBJ2-1; 11 bases are shared with TRBD2. Trimming at V came to 2 bases and at J to 8 bases, leaving 8 bases not matched to a gene. The CDR3 consists of 16 residues. Germline loops: CDR1 SGHTA, CDR2 FQGNSA. CDR3 amino acids: CASSLRSGRASHEQFF. Here the CDR3 DNA reads TGTGCCAGCAGCTTACGTAGCGGGAGGGCTTCCCATGAGCAGTTCTTC.